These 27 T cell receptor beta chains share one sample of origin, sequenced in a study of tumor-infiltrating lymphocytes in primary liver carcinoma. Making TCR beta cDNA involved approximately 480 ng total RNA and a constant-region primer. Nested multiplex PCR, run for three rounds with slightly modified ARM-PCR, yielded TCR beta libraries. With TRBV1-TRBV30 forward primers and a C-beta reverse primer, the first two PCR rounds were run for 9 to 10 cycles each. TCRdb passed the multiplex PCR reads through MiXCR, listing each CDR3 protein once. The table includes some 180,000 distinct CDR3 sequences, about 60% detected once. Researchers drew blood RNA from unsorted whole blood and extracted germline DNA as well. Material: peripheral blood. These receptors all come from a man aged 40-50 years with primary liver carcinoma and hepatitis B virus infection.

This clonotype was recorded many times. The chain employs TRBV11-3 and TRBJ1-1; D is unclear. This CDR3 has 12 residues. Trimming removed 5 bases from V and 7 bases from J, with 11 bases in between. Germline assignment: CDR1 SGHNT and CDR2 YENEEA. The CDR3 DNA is TGTGCCAGCAGCCCGGACGGGATTGAAGCTTTCTTT. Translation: CASSPDGIEAFF.

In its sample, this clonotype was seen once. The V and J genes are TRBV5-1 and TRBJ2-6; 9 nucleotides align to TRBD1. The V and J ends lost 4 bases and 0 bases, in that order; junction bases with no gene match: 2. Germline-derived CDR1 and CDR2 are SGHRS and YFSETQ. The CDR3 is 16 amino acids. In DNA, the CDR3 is TGCGCCAGCAGCCAGGGACAGGGCTCTGGGGCCAACGTCCTGACTTTC. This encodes CASSQGQGSGANVLTF.

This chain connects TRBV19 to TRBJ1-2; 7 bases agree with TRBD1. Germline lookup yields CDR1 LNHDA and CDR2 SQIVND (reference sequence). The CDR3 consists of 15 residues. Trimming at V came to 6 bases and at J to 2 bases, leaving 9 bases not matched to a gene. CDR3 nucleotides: TGTGCCAGTAGAGAGACGACAGGGCTAAACTATGGCTACACCTTC. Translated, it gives CASRETTGLNYGYTF.

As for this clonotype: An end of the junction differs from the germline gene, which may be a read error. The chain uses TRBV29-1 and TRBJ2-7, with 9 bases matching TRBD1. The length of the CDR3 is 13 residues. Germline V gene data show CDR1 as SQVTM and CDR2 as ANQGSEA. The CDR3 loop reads CSARRDREGEQCF. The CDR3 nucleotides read TGCAGCGCCAGGAGGGACAGGGAGGGCGAGCAGTGCTTC.

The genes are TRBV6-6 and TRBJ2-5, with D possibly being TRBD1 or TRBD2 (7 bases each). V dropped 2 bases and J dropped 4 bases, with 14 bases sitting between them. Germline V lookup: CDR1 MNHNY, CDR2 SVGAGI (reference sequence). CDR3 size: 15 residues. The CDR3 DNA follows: TGTGCCAGCAGTTACCCTCAGGGGGAGGGAGAGACCCAGTACTTC. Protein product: CASSYPQGEGETQYF.

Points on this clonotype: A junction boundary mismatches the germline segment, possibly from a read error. CDR3 nucleotide sequence: TGTGCCAGCAGCTCGTATGTCGGGGAGCTGTACTTC. Protein sequence: CASSSYVGELYF. This chain connects TRBV11-3 to TRBJ2-7, with a possible D match to TRBD2 (5 bases). The length of the CDR3 is 12 residues. Germline V gives CDR1 SGHNT, CDR2 YENEEA.

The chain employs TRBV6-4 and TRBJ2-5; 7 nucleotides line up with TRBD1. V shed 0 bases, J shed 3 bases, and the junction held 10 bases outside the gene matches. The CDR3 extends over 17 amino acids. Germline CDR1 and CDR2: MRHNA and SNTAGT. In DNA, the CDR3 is TGTGCCAGCAGTGACTCGATACGGCAGGGGGATGAAGAGACCCAGTACTTC. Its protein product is CASSDSIRQGDEETQYF.

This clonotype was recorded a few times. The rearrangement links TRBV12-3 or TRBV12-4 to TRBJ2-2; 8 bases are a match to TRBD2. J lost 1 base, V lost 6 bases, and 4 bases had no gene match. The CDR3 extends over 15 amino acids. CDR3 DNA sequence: TGTGCCAGCAGCCCCAGCGGGAGGAACACCGGGGAGCTGTTTTTT. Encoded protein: CASSPSGRNTGELFF.

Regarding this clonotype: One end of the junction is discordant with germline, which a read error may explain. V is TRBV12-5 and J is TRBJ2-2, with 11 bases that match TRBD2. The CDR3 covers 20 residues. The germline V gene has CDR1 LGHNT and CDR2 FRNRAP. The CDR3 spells CTSGLLTSGISGMGTGELFF. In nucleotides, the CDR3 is TGTACTAGTGGTTTGTTGACTAGCGGGATCTCCGGGATGGGCACCGGGGAGCTGTTTTTT.

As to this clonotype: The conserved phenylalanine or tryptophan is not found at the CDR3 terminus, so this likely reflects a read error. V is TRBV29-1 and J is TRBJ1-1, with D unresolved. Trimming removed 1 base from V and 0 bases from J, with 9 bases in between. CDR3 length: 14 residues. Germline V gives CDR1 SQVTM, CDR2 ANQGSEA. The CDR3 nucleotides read TGCAGCGTTGAAGTGGGGTCCATGAACACTGAAGCTTTCTTA. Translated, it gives CSVEVGSMNTEAFL.

CDR3 in DNA: TGTGCTAGTGGTTTGCAGTTTCCACAACCCTCCGGGACTAGCGGGAGGGCCAATGAGCAGTTCTTC. It codes for CASGLQFPQPSGTSGRANEQFF. The rearrangement joins TRBV12-5 to TRBJ2-1; 16 bases align to TRBD2. Looked up from germline, CDR1 is LGHNT and CDR2 is FRNRAP. This CDR3 is built from 22 residues. V was clipped by 2 bases and J by 6 bases; unmatched bases: 19.

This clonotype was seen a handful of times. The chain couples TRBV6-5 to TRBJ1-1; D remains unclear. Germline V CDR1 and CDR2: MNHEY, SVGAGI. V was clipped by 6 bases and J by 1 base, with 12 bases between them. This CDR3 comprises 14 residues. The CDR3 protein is CASSLSDGNTEAFF. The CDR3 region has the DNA TGTGCCAGCAGCCTAAGTGACGGGAACACTGAAGCTTTCTTT.

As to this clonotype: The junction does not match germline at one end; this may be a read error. CDR3 protein: CACSLLAGEPPYEQYF. CDR3 nucleotides: TGTGCCTGCAGTTTATTAGCGGGAGAACCCCCCTACGAGCAGTACTTC. The chain uses TRBV12-3 or TRBV12-4 and TRBJ2-7; 9 bases agree with TRBD2. The CDR3 loop spans 16 amino acids.

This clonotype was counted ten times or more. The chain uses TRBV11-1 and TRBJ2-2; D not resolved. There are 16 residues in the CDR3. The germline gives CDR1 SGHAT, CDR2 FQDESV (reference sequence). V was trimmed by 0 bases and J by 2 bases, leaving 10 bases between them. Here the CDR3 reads CASSLAPTGNTGELFF. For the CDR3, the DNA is TGTGCCAGCAGCTTAGCGCCGACCGGCAACACCGGGGAGCTGTTTTTT.

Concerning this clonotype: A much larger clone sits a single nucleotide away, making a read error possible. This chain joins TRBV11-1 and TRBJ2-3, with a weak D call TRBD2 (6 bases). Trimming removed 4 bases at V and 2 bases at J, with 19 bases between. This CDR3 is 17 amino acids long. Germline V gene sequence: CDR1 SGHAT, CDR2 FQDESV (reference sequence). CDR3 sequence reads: CASSSRNSGSFTDTQYF. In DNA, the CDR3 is TGTGCCAGCAGCTCCCGGAATAGCGGATCATTCACAGATACGCAGTATTTT.

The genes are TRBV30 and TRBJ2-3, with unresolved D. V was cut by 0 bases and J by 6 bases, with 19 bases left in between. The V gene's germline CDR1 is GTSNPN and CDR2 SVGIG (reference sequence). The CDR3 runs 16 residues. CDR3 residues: CAWSVRSTALGDTQYF. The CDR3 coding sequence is TGTGCCTGGAGTGTACGTTCAACGGCACTGGGGGATACGCAGTATTTT.

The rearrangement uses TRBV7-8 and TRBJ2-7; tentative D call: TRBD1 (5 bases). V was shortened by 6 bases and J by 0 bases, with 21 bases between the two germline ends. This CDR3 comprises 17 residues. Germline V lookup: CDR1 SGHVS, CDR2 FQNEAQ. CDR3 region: CASRNSPWGPSSYEQYF. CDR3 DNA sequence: TGTGCCAGCAGAAATTCGCCTTGGGGCCCGAGCTCCTACGAGCAGTACTTC.

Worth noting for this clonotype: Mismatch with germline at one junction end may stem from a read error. CDR3 sequence reads: CASSHNSDCNQPQHF. CDR3 bases: TGTGCTAGCAGCCACAACAGCGATTGCAATCAGCCCCAGCATTTT. The chain couples TRBV4-2 to TRBJ1-5; D remains ambiguous. This CDR3 comprises 15 residues. CDR1 and CDR2 (germline): LGHNA, YNFKEQ.

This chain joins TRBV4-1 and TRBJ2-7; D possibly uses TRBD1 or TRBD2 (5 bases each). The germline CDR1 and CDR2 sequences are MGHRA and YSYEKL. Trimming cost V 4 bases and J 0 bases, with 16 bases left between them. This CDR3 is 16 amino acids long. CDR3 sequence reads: CASSLSGTSSSYEQYF. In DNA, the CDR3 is TGCGCCAGCAGCCTGTCGGGGACGTCGAGCTCCTACGAGCAGTACTTC.

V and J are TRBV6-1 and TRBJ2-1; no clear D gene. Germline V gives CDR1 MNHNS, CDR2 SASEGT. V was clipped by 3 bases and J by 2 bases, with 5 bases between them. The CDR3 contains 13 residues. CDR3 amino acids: CASSDGAYNEQFF. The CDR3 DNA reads TGTGCCAGCAGTGACGGAGCCTACAATGAGCAGTTCTTC.

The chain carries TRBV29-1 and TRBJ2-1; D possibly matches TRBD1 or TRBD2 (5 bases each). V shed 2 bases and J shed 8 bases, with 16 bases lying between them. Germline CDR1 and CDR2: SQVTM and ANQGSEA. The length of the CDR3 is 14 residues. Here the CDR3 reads CSVEIGESYDEQFF. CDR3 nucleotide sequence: TGCAGCGTTGAAATAGGGGAGTCATACGATGAGCAGTTCTTC.

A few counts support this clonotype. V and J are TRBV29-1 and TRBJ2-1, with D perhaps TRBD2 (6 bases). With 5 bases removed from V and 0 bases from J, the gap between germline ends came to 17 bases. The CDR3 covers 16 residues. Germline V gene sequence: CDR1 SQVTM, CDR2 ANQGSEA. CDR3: CSVSAGTPSSYNEQFF. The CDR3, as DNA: TGCAGCGTTAGTGCCGGGACTCCAAGCTCCTACAATGAGCAGTTCTTC.

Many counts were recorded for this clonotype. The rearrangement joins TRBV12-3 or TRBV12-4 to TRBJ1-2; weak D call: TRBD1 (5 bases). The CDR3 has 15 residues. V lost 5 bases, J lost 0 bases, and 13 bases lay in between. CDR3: CASSTSDSSNYGYTF. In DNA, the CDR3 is TGTGCCAGCAGTACCTCCGACAGCTCTAACTATGGCTACACCTTC.

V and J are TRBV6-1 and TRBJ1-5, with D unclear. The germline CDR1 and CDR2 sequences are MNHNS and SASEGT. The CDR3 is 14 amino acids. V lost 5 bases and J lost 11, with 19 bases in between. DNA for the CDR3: TGTGCCAGCAGTCCCATATATGGCCCCCAGACCCAGCATTTT. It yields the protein CASSPIYGPQTQHF.

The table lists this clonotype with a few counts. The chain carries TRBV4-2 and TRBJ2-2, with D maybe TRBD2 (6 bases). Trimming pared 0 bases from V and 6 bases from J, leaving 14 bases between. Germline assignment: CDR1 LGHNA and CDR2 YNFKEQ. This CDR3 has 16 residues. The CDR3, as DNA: TGTGCCAGCAGCCAAGACCGGACTACGATCCCCGGGGAGCTGTTTTTT. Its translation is CASSQDRTTIPGELFF.

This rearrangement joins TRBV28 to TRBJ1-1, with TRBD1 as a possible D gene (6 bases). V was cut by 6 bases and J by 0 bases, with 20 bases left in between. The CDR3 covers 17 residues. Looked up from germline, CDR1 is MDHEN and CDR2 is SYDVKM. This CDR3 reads CASRRWTVFSMNTEAFF. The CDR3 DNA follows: TGTGCCAGCAGACGATGGACAGTCTTTAGCATGAACACTGAAGCTTTCTTT.

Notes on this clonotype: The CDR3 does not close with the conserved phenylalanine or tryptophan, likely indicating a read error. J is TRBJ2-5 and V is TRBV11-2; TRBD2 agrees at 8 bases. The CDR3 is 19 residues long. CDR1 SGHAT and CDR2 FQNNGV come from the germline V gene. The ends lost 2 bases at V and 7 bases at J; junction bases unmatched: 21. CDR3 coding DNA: TGTGCCAGCAGCTTAAGCCCGGGAGGGACCTCAGGCCAGGGATTGACCCAGTACATC. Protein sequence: CASSLSPGGTSGQGLTQYI.